These 21 T cell receptor beta chains share one sample of origin, sequenced in a study of blood T cell repertoires in COVID-19 (dated by TCRdb to the early 2020s). Library preparation employed the immunoSEQ multiplex PCR assay. Imported from immuneACCESS, the table was reduced by TCRdb to in-frame sequences with V and J called. These copies leave out some clones; in studies compared against another copy, an unresolved V gene accounts for under half, and the cause of the remainder is not known. The sample table records approximately 220,000 clones; roughly 80% of these occur just once. In total, the top ten clones hold 2.5% of the sample. Sequenced material: peripheral blood. These receptors were obtained from a woman between 40 and 50 years old with active or convalescent COVID-19.

The chain combines TRBV29-1 with TRBJ1-2; 9 positions match TRBD1. The CDR3 has 19 amino acids. With 5 bases clipped from V and 4 bases from J, the junction kept 23 bases outside the gene matches. From germline, CDR1 is SQVTM and CDR2 ANQGSEA. The CDR3, as DNA: TGCAGCGTTCGGGTAGGGGAACCGGGACAGGGTCCCTCTCTCTATGGCTACACCTTC. Translation: CSVRVGEPGQGPSLYGYTF. The variable domain in full, completed from reference TRBV29-1 and TRBJ1-2, reads SAVISQKPSRDICQRGTSLTIQCQVDSQVTMMFWYRQQPGQSLTLIATANQGSEATYESGFVIDKFPISRPNLTFSTLTVSNMSPEDSSIYLCSVRVGEPGQGPSLYGYTFGSGTRLTVV.

There are a few counts of this clone. The chain has TRBV7-9 and TRBJ1-4, with D perhaps matching TRBD1 (6 bases). The CDR3 is 13 amino acids. Germline values: CDR1 SEHNR, CDR2 FQNEAQ (reference sequence). Trimming took 5 bases from V and 15 from J, leaving 19 bases between them. CDR3 sequence (DNA): TGTGCCAGCAGCGTTTCCTCCAGGGGCCGGGTGTTTTTT. It translates to CASSVSSRGRVFF.

This chain links TRBV30 with TRBJ1-5; D not certain. Trimming shortened V by 1 base and J by 5 bases, and 9 bases separated the two germline ends. Per the germline V gene, CDR1 is GTSNPN and CDR2 is SVGIG (reference sequence). The CDR3 has 13 residues. The CDR3 is CAWSDGADQPQHF. The CDR3, as DNA: TGTGCCTGGAGTGATGGTGCGGATCAGCCCCAGCATTTT.

This clone showed up just once. The chain carries TRBV2 and TRBJ2-5, with D perhaps TRBD1 (5 bases). The germline V gene has CDR1 SNHLY and CDR2 FYNNEI. V gave up 8 bases and J gave up 3 bases, with 13 bases separating them. CDR3 length equals 13 residues. CDR3 amino acids: CASLGRVKETQYF. DNA of the CDR3: TGTGCCAGCTTGGGCAGGGTAAAAGAGACCCAGTACTTC.

In this sample, this clone turned up once. The chain has TRBV4-3 and TRBJ1-1; TRBD1 matches 8 bases. V trimming: 4 bases; J trimming: 4 bases; junction bases outside the gene matches: 5. The CDR3 covers 14 residues. CDR1 is LGHNA and CDR2 is YSLEER in the germline V gene. CDR3 nucleotide sequence: TGCGCCAGCAGCCGCAACAGGGGGACCACTGAAGCTTTCTTT. Its translation: CASSRNRGTTEAFF.

The J gene is TRBJ2-1, the V gene TRBV11-3; D unclear. V lost 4 bases to trimming and J lost 0 bases, with 7 bases between them. CDR1 SGHNT and CDR2 YENEEA come from the germline V gene. This CDR3 is 14 amino acids long. The CDR3 spells CASSSSGSYNEQFF. In nucleotides, the CDR3 is TGTGCCAGCAGCTCGTCCGGCTCCTACAATGAGCAGTTCTTC.

A word on this clone: The limits of the CDR3 on the DNA are not certain, so only TCRdb's listed CDR3 is given. CDR3 sequence reads: CASSSSDEQFF. The V and J genes are TRBV28 and TRBJ2-1; TRBD2, the D gene given by the table, was not confirmed from the DNA. Inclusive of both ends, the CDR3 amounts to 11 amino acids. Germline V gene lookup returns CDR1 MDHEN and CDR2 SYDVKM.

As to this clone: One end of the junction is discordant with germline, which a read error may explain. The chain couples TRBV11-2 to TRBJ1-4; tentatively, D is TRBD1 (6 bases). Germline CDR1 is SGHAT and CDR2 is FQNNGV. The CDR3 is 13 residues long. The CDR3 here is CASSLDLGHPRVF. The CDR3 region has the DNA TGTGCCAGCAGCTTAGATCTGGGACACCCTAGGGTTTTT.

The rearrangement joins TRBV28 to TRBJ1-4; 10 nucleotides line up with TRBD1. This CDR3 has 15 amino acids. V lost 4 bases and J lost 7; bases outside the gene matches: 6. CDR1 is MDHEN, CDR2 SYDVKM, per germline. The CDR3 sequence: CASSSQGQGREKLFF. CDR3 nucleotides: TGTGCCAGCAGTTCTCAGGGACAGGGGCGTGAAAAACTGTTTTTT.

The V call is TRBV11-3, the J call TRBJ1-1; the match to TRBD1 covers 9 bases. The CDR3 has 15 residues. Germline values: CDR1 SGHNT, CDR2 YENEEA. With 5 bases clipped from V and 5 bases from J, the junction kept 9 bases outside the gene matches. Written as DNA, the CDR3 is TGTGCCAGCAGCGCAGGACAGGGGCCGGAGACTGAAGCTTTCTTT. Amino acids: CASSAGQGPETEAFF.

This clone has more than one count but fewer than ten. DNA for the CDR3: TGTGCCAGCAGCTTAGAATCGGGTTACGGCACTGAAGCTTTCTTT. Translating it yields CASSLESGYGTEAFF. This chain links TRBV7-8 with TRBJ1-1; no clear D. The CDR3 extends over 15 amino acids. Trimming shortened V by 1 base and J by 4 bases, and 13 bases separated the two germline ends. CDR1 is SGHVS and CDR2 is FQNEAQ in the germline V gene.

CDR3 amino acids: CASSLAGEVYEQYF. The DNA of the CDR3 is TGTGCCAGCAGCTTAGCGGGGGAGGTTTACGAGCAGTACTTC. The chain has TRBV7-2 and TRBJ2-7, with D tentatively TRBD2 (6 bases). Germline CDR1 and CDR2: SGHTA and FQGNSA. Trimming stripped 0 bases from V and 4 bases from J, with 10 bases between. This CDR3 comprises 14 residues.

This chain links TRBV5-5 with TRBJ2-2; 10 positions agree with TRBD2. This CDR3 has 15 amino acids. With 3 bases clipped from V and 7 bases from J, the junction kept 6 bases outside the gene matches. Germline values: CDR1 SGHKS, CDR2 YYEKEE (reference sequence). The DNA for the CDR3 is TGTGCCAGCAGCTCGAGCGGGAGGGCCGACGGGGAGCTGTTTTTT. Protein: CASSSSGRADGELFF.

V is TRBV6-6 and J is TRBJ2-7; a weak D match, TRBD1 (5 bases). CDR3 size: 12 residues. The germline gives CDR1 MNHNY, CDR2 SVGAGI (reference sequence). V was pared by 3 bases and J by 5 bases, with 8 bases between. The CDR3 protein is CASSYLGDEQYF. Written as DNA, the CDR3 is TGTGCCAGCAGTTATTTAGGGGACGAGCAGTACTTC.

This chain joins TRBV28 and TRBJ2-1, with 7 bases fitting TRBD2. Looked up from germline, CDR1 is MDHEN and CDR2 is SYDVKM. CDR3 length: 15 residues. The trim removed 9 bases at V and 5 bases at J, leaving 13 bases unmatched. The CDR3 coding sequence is TGTGCCAGTTCCACCCCCGGGACTACTAACAATGAGCAGTTCTTC. This encodes CASSTPGTTNNEQFF.

The J gene is TRBJ2-1, the V gene TRBV3-1 (or the pseudogene TRBV3-2), with a weak D call TRBD2 (8 bases). The CDR3 totals 16 residues. The V end was cut by 3 bases, the J end by 8 bases, with 20 bases between. The V gene's germline CDR1 is LGHDT and CDR2 YNNKEL (reference sequence). CDR3: CASSQHRGRGGDEQFF. CDR3 DNA sequence: TGTGCCAGCAGCCAGCACAGGGGCCGGGGGGGAGATGAGCAGTTCTTC.

V gene TRBV9 combines with J gene TRBJ2-7; D is perhaps TRBD2 (6 bases). V lost 0 bases to trimming and J lost 7 bases, with 20 bases between them. The CDR3 length is 16 residues. Germline V gene data show CDR1 as SGDLS and CDR2 as YYNGEE. This chain's CDR3 is CASSVVATSRVGEQYF. CDR3 bases: TGTGCCAGCAGCGTAGTCGCGACTAGTAGGGTGGGAGAGCAGTACTTC. The variable domain in full, completed from reference TRBV9 and TRBJ2-7, reads DSGVTQTPKHLITATGQRVTLRCSPRSGDLSVYWYQQSLDQGLQFLIQYYNGEERAKGNILERFSAQQFPDLHSELNLSSLELGDSALYFCASSVVATSRVGEQYFGPGTRLTVT.

The CDR3 DNA is TGTGCCAGCAGATCCGCGGGGGCGGGTTATCTGGAGACCCAGTACTTC. Its translation: CASRSAGAGYLETQYF. The V call is TRBV2, the J call TRBJ2-5, with D maybe TRBD2 (7 bases). This CDR3 has 16 amino acids. Deletions cut 6 bases from V and 5 bases from J, with 22 bases between. Germline V gene data show CDR1 as SNHLY and CDR2 as FYNNEI.

This chain connects TRBV5-1 to TRBJ2-7, with a possible D match to TRBD1 (5 bases). The germline V and J ends were trimmed by 2 bases and 7 bases, with 13 bases remaining between them. CDR3 size: 13 residues. Looked up from germline, CDR1 is SGHRS and CDR2 is YFSETQ. CDR3 in amino acids: CASSFNTGREQYF. CDR3 coding DNA: TGCGCCAGCAGCTTCAACACAGGACGGGAGCAGTACTTC. The full variable domain, in which reference TRBV5-1 and TRBJ2-7 provide the parts outside the CDR3, is KAGVTQTPRYLIKTRGQQVTLSCSPISGHRSVSWYQQTPGQGLQFLFEYFSETQRNKGNFPGRFSGRQFSNSRSEMNVSTLELGDSALYLCASSFNTGREQYFGPGTRLTVT.

The J gene is TRBJ2-1, the V gene TRBV7-8; D possibly corresponds to TRBD1 (5 bases). Trimming shortened V by 6 bases and J by 0 bases, and 18 bases separated the two germline ends. The CDR3 runs 17 residues. Germline assignment: CDR1 SGHVS and CDR2 FQNEAQ. As DNA, the CDR3 is TGTGCCAGCAGTGTAGAACCCCACAGGAGCTCCTACAATGAGCAGTTCTTC. It is translated as CASSVEPHRSSYNEQFF.

This chain connects TRBV24-1 to TRBJ1-5, with D maybe TRBD1 (5 bases). V was shortened by 3 bases and J by 6 bases, with 17 bases between the two germline ends. Germline CDR1 is KGHDR and CDR2 is SFDVKD. The CDR3 is 16 residues long. The CDR3 region is CATSDDRGGIRQPQHF. The CDR3 nucleotides read TGTGCCACCAGTGATGACCGGGGGGGGATTCGTCAGCCCCAGCATTTT.